This T cell receptor beta chain originates from a study of blood T cell repertoires in COVID-19. Study-level information: Sites in the United States, Italy and Spain provided acute and convalescent COVID-19 samples. Sources were T cells, B-cell-depleted T cells, or PBMCs; the material itself was cDNA or gDNA.

The CDR3 covers 14 residues. V was cut by 4 bases and J by 3 bases, with 10 bases left in between. Per the germline V gene, CDR1 is SGHVS and CDR2 is FQNEAQ. Source study methods: Estimation of nucleated cell counts relied on the amplification of reference gene primers. Assay used: immunoSEQ multiplex PCR; TCRdb lists only in-frame clones, some missing. V and J calls and clone size are those listed in that table; D and trimming were worked out from the DNA. The repertoire has tens of thousands of clones, around 69% of them found once; the top ten carry 16%. The specimen sequenced was peripheral blood. This chain uses TRBV7-8 with TRBJ1-5, with D possibly TRBD1 on 5 matching bases. This TCR derives from a man in his sixties or seventies with active or convalescent COVID-19. CDR3 nucleotides: TGTGCCAGCAGCTCGACAGTACTCAATCAGCCCCAGCATTTT. Residues: CASSSTVLNQPQHF. The variable domain in full, completed from reference TRBV7-8 and TRBJ1-5, reads GAGVSQSPRYKVAKRGQDVALRCDPISGHVSLFWYQQALGQGPEFLTYFQNEAQLDKSGLPSDRFFAERPEGSVSTLKIQRTQQEDSAVYLCASSSTVLNQPQHFGDGTRLSIL.